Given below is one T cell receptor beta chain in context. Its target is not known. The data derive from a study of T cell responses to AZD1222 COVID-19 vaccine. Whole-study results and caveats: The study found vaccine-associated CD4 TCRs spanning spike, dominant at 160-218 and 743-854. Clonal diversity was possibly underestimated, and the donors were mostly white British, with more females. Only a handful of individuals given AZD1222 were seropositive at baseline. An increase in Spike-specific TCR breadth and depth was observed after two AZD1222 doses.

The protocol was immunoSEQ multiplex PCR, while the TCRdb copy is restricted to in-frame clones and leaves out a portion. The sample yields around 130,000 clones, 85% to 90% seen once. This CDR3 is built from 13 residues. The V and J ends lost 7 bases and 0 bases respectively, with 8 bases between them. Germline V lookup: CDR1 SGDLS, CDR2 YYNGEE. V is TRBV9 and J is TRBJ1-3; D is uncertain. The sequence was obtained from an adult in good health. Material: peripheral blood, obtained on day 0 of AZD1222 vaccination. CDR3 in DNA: TGTGCCAGCGCGAAGGGCTCTGGAAACACCATATATTTT. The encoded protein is CASAKGSGNTIYF. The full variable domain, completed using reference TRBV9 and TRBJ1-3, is DSGVTQTPKHLITATGQRVTLRCSPRSGDLSVYWYQQSLDQGLQFLIQYYNGEERAKGNILERFSAQQFPDLHSELNLSSLELGDSALYFCASAKGSGNTIYFGEGSWLTVV.